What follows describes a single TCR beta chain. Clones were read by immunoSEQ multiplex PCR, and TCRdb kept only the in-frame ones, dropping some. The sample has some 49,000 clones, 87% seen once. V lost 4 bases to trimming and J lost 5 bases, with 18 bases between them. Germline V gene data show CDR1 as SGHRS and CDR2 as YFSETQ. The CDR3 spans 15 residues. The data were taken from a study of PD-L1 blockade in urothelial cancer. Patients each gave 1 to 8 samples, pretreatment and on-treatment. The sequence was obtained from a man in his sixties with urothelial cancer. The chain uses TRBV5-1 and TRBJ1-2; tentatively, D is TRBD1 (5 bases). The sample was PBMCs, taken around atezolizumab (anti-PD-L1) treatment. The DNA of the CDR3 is TGCGCCAGCAGCCCCCTCGGGGCGGGAAGTTATGGCTACACCTTC. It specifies CASSPLGAGSYGYTF.